This T cell receptor (beta chain) was observed in a study of T cell changes during pregnancy in multiple sclerosis. This CDR3 is built from 13 residues. Germline CDR1 reads MDHEN; CDR2 reads SYDVKM. V dropped 2 bases and J dropped 2 bases, with 6 bases sitting between them. The method was immunoSEQ multiplex PCR; TCRdb's version includes in-frame clones alone and lacks a portion of them. The sample records 55,000 to 70,000 clones, 93% being singletons. This TCR was recovered from a female donor with multiple sclerosis, enrolled in a pregnancy study. Here the sequenced sample was peripheral blood, taken after pregnancy. V and J are TRBV28 and TRBJ1-2; a possible D gene is TRBD1 (5 bases). The CDR3 sequence is CASSLAGNYGYTF. Written as DNA, the CDR3 is TGTGCCAGCAGTTTAGCAGGGAACTATGGCTACACCTTC.